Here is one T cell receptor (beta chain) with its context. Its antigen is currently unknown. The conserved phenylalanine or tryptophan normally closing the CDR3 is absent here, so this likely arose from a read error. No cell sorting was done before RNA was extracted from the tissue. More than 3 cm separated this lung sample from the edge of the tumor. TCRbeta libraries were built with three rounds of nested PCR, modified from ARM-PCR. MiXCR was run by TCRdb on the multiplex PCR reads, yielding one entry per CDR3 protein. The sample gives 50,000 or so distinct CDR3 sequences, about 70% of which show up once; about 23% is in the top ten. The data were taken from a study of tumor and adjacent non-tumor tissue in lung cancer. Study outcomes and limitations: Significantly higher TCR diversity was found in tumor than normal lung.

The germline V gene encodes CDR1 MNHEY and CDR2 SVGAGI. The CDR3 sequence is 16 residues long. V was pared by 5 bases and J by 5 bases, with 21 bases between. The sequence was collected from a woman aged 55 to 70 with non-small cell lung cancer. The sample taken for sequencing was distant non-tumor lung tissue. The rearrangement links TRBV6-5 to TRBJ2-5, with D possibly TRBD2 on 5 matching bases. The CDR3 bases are TGTGCCAGCAGTAGGACCGGGATAGGAGGCGCGGAGACCCAGTACATC. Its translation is CASSRTGIGGAETQYI.